Sequencing of this TCR beta chain was carried out in a study of glioma-infiltrating T cells after dendritic cell vaccination (dated by TCRdb to the mid-2010s). For the study in its entirety: Of the approximately 15 glioblastoma patients in the cohort, all drawn from Phase I and II dendritic cell vaccination trials, 9 were newly diagnosed and 6 had recurrent disease. Between about 2003 and 2012, patients were given autologous tumor lysate-pulsed dendritic cell vaccination. The vaccine consisted of monocyte-derived dendritic cells cultured less than 9 days with IL-4 and GM-CSF, then pulsed overnight with autologous tumor lysate. Three intradermal dendritic cell vaccine injections were administered to patients at biweekly intervals in the arm below the axilla. In glioblastoma patients vaccinated with dendritic cells, deep sequencing of TCR beta CDR3 regions served to measure tumor-infiltrating lymphocyte content and to compare repertoires between tumor and blood. TCR sequencing metrics, including TIL content and tumor-blood repertoire overlap, were correlated with survival after dendritic cell vaccination. The paper as a whole reports these results and caveats: The cohort was small and heterogeneous, and full blood and tumor sets were available for few patients, with initial-recurrent tumor pairs available for even fewer patients. The three-group TCR overlap response model was characterized as speculative, and prospective validation of the model was stated to be required. Longer time to progression and overall survival after dendritic cell vaccination were predicted by higher estimated pretreatment TIL content. No direct relationship between TCR clonality and survival was found, suggesting a diverse polyclonal response may matter.

To be selected, patients needed enough residual fresh-frozen tumor tissue and more than two years of available survival data. None of the glioblastoma patients carried an isocitrate dehydrogenase mutation, although molecular status otherwise varied. PBMC were collected before vaccination, two weeks after the third vaccination, and at tumor progression if progression occurred. The Qiagen DNeasy Blood extraction Kit was used to extract genomic DNA. Using the immunoSEQ assay, TCRB CDR3 regions were amplified from roughly 2.1 micrograms of genomic DNA, or from all available DNA when less than that was on hand. For multiplex PCR, 60 forward primers for TCR V beta segments and 13 reverse primers for J beta segments were used. Synthetic control templates were spiked into each sample at limiting dilution to estimate reads per starting template. The Illumina HiSeq System generated 87 bp sequencing reads. Under the source paper's analysis protocol: To remove PCR and sequencing errors, closely related sequences were merged with a nearest neighbor algorithm. TCR overlap was measured as the percentage of unique tumor TCR beta sequences that were also present in the peripheral blood of the same patient. The clones in this table, taken by TCRdb from immuneACCESS, are in-frame only. Not every clone is retained; where verified, under half of the shortfall comes from an unresolved V gene, and the cause of the rest is unknown. V and J calls and clone size are given by that table; D and trimming were obtained from the DNA. The sample table contains 80,000 to 100,000 clones; only one count was recorded for 79% of them. The top ten constitute about 6.5% of the sample.

Remarks on this clone: Its recognized antigen is unknown. Nothing much larger sits one base from this clone, and base qualities are not available.

The source material was blood, sampled before dendritic cell vaccination. The TCR comes from a human donor with glioblastoma.

The DNA reads TGCGCCAGCAGCCCGGGGGGGGTCGTCTCTGGAAACACCATATATTTT. This translates into CASSPGGVVSGNTIYF. The rearranged chain carries TRBV5-1 and TRBJ1-3; the D gene is perhaps TRBD1, from 5 matching bases. Inclusive of the bounding cysteine and phenylalanine, the CDR3 is 16 residues long. Only the CDR3 part of the read is kept: 48 bases, read in frame from the first base. The germline ends are 14 bases apart after V is trimmed by 4 bases and J by 0 bases. Looking up the germline V gene yields CDR1 SGHRS and CDR2 YFSETQ.